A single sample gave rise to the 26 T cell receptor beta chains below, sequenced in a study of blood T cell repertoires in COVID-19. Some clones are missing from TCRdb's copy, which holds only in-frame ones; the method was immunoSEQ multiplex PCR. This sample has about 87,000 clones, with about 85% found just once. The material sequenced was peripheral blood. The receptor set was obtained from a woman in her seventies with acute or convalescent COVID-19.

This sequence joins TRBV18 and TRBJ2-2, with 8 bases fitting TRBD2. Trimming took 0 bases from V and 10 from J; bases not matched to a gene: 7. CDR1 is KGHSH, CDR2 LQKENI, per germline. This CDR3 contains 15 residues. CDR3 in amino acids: CASSPPSGGREELFF. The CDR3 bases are TGTGCCAGCTCACCACCGAGCGGGGGCCGGGAGGAGCTGTTTTTT.

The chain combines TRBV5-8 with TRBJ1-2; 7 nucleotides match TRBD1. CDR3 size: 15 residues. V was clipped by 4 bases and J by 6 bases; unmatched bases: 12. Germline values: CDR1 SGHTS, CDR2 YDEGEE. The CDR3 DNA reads TGTGCCAGCAGCCGCATTACGACAGGGACGAATGGCTACACCTTC. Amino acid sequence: CASSRITTGTNGYTF. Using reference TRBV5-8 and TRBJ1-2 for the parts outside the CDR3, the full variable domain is EAGVTQSPTHLIKTRGQQATLRCSPISGHTSVYWYQQALGLGLQFLLWYDEGEERNRGNFPPRFSGRQFPNYSSELNVNALELEDSALYLCASSRITTGTNGYTFGSGTRLTVV.

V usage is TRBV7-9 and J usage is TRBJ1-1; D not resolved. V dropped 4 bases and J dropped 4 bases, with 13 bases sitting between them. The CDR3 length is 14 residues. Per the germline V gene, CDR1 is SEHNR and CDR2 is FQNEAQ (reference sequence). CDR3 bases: TGTGCCAGCAGCTACGGCGGGGAGGCCACTGAAGCTTTCTTT. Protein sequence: CASSYGGEATEAFF.

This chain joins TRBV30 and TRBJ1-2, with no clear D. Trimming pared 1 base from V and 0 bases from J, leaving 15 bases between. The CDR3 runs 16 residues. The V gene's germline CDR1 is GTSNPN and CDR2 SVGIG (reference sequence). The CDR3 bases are TGTGCCTGGAGTGGCCGGTTGGGCCGAACTAACTATGGCTACACCTTC. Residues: CAWSGRLGRTNYGYTF.

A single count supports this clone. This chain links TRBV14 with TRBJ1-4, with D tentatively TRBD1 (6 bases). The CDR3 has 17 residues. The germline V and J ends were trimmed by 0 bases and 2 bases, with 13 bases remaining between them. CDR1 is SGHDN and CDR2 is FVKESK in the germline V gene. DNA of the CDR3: TGTGCCAGCAGCCAAGAAACAGGACAGTGGACTAATGAAAAACTGTTTTTT. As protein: CASSQETGQWTNEKLFF.

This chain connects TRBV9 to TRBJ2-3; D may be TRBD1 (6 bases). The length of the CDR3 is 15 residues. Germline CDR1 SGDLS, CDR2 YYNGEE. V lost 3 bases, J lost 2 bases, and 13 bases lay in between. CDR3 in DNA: TGTGCCAGCAGCGCGGGACATTCTACCACAGATACGCAGTATTTT. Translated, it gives CASSAGHSTTDTQYF.

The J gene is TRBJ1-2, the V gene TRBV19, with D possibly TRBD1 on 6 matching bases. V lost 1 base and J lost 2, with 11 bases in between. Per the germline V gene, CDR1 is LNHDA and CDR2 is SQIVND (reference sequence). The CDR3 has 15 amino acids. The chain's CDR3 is CASSIVQQGNYGYTF. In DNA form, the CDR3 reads TGTGCCAGTAGTATAGTTCAACAGGGCAACTATGGCTACACCTTC.

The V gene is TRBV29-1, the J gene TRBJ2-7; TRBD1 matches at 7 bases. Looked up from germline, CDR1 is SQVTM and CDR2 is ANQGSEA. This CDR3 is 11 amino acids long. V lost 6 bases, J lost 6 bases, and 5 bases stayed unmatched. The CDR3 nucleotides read TGCAGCGTAACTACAGGGGCCGAGCAGTACTTC. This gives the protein CSVTTGAEQYF.

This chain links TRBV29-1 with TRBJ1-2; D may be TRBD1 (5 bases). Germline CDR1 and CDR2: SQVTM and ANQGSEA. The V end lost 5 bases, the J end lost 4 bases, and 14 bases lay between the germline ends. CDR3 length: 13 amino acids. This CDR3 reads CSVLAGRLYGYTF. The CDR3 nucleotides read TGCAGCGTTCTCGCAGGGCGCCTCTATGGCTACACCTTC.

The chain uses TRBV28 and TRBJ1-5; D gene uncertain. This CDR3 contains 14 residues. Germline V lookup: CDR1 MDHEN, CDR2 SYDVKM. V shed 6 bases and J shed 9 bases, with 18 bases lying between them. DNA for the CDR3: TGTGCCAGCAGCTCCGAACAACCAGTTATGCCCCAGCATTTT. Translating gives CASSSEQPVMPQHF.

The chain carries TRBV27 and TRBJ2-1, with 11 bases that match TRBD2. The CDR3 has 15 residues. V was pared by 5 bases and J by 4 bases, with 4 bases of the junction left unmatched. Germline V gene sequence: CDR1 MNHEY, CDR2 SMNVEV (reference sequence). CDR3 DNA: TGTGCCAGCAGTCGGGGACTAGCGGTGTACAATGAGCAGTTCTTC. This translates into CASSRGLAVYNEQFF.

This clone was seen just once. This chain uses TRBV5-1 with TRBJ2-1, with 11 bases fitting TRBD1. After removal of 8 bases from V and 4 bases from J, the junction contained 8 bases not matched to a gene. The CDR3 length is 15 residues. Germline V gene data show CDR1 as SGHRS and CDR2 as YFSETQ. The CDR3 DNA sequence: TGCGCCAGTATGTCCGGGACAGGGGGGTACAATGAGCAGTTCTTC. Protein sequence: CASMSGTGGYNEQFF. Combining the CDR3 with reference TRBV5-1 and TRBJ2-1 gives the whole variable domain KAGVTQTPRYLIKTRGQQVTLSCSPISGHRSVSWYQQTPGQGLQFLFEYFSETQRNKGNFPGRFSGRQFSNSRSEMNVSTLELGDSALYLCASMSGTGGYNEQFFGPGTRLTVL.

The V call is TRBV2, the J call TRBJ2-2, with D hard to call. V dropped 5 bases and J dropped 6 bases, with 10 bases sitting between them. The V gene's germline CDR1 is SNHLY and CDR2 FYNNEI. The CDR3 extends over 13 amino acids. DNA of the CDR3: TGTGCCAGCAGTATTATAATCCCCGGGGAGCTGTTTTTT. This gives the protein CASSIIIPGELFF.

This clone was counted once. The CDR3 sequence is CASSEWGGQANEKLFF. The CDR3 DNA reads TGTGCCAGCAGTGAATGGGGGGGGCAGGCTAATGAAAAACTGTTTTTT. The chain links TRBV6-1 to TRBJ1-4; TRBD1 is a possible D gene (6 bases). This CDR3 is built from 16 residues. The V gene lost 2 bases and the J gene lost 3 bases, with 13 bases spanning the gap. Germline CDR1 reads MNHNS; CDR2 reads SASEGT.

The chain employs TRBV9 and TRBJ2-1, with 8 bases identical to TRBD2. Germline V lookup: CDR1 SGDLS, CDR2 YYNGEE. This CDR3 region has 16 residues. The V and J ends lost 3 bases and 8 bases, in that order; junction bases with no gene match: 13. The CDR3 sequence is CASSATRGGQYDEQFF. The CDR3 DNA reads TGTGCCAGCAGCGCGACCCGGGGGGGCCAATACGATGAGCAGTTCTTC.

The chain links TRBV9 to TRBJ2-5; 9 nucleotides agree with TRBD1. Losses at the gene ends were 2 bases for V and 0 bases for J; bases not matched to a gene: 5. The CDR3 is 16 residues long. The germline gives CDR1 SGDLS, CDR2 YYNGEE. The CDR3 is CASSVGTGSYQETQYF. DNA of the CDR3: TGTGCCAGCAGCGTCGGGACAGGGAGCTACCAAGAGACCCAGTACTTC.

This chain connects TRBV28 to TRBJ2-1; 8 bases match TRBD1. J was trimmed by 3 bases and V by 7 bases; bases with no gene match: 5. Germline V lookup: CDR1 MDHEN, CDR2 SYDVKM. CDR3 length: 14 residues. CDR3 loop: CASTRGQGYNEQFF. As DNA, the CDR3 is TGTGCCAGCACCCGAGGACAGGGCTACAATGAGCAGTTCTTC.

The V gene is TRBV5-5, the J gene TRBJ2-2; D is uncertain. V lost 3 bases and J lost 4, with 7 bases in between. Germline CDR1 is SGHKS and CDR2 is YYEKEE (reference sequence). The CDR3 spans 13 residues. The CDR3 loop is CASSSYSTGELFF. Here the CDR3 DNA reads TGTGCCAGCAGCTCCTACTCCACCGGGGAGCTGTTTTTT.

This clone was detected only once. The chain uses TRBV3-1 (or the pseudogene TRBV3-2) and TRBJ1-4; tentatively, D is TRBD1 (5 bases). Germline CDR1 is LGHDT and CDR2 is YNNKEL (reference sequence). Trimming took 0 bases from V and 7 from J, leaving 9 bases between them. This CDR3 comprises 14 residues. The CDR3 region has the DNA TGTGCCAGCAGCCAAGATTTAGGGGTTGAAAAACTGTTTTTT. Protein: CASSQDLGVEKLFF.

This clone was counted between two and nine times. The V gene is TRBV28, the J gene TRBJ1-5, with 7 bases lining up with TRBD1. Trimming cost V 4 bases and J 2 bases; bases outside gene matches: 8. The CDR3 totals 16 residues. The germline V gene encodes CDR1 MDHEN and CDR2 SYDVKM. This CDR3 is CASSSVPGQRNQPQHF. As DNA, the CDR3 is TGTGCCAGCAGTTCAGTTCCGGGACAGCGCAATCAGCCCCAGCATTTT.

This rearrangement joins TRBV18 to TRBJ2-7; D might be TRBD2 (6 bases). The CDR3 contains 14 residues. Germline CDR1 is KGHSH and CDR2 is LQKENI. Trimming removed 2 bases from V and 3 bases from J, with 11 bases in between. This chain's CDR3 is CASSPETGVYEQYF. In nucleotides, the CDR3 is TGTGCCAGCTCACCAGAGACGGGAGTCTACGAGCAGTACTTC.

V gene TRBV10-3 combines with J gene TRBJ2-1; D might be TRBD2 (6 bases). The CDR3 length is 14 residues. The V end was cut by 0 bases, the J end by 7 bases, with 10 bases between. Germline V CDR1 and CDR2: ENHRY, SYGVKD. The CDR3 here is CAISESRGRNEQFF. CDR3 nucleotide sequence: TGTGCCATCAGTGAGTCGCGGGGACGAAATGAGCAGTTCTTC.

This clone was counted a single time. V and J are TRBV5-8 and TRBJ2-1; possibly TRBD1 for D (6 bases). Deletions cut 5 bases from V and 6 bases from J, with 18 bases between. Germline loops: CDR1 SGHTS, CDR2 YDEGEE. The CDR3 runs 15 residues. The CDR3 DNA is TGTGCCAGCAGGAAAATGAAGACAGGAAGCAATGAGCAGTTCTTC. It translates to CASRKMKTGSNEQFF.

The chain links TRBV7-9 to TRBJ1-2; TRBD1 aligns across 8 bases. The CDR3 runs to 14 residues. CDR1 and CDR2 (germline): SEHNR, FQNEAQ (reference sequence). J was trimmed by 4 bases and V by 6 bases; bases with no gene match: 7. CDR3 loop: CASSYDRGGYGYTF. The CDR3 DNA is TGTGCCAGCAGTTATGACAGGGGCGGCTATGGCTACACCTTC.

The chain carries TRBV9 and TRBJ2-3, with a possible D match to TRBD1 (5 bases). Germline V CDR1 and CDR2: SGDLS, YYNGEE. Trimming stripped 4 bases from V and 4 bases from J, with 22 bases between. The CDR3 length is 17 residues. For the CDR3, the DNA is TGTGCCAGCAGCACCCACTGGGGCCGCACAGGTGCAGATACGCAGTATTTT. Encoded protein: CASSTHWGRTGADTQYF.

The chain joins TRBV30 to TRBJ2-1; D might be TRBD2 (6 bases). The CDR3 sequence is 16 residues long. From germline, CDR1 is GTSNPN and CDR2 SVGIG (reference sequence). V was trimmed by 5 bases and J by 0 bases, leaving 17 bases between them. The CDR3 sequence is CAWSGPGLSSYNEQFF. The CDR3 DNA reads TGTGCCTGGTCGGGTCCGGGACTGAGCTCCTACAATGAGCAGTTCTTC.